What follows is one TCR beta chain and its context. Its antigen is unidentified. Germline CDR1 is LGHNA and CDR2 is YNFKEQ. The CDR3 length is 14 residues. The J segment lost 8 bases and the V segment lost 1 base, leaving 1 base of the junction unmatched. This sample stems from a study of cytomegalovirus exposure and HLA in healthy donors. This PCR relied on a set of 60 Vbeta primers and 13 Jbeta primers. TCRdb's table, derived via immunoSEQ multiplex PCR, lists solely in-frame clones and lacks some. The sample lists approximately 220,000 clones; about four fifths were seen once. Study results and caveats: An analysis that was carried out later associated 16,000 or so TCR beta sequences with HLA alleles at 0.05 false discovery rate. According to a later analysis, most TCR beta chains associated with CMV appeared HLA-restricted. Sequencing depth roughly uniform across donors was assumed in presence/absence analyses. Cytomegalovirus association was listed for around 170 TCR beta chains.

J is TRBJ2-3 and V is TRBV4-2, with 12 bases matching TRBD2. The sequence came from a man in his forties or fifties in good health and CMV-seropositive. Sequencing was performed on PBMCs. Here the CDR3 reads CASSQGLAGATQYF. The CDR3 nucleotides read TGTGCCAGCAGCCAAGGACTAGCGGGAGCTACGCAGTATTTT.